One and the same sample provided the 25 T cell receptor beta chains below, sequenced in a study of blood T cell repertoires in COVID-19. TCRdb's table, derived via immunoSEQ multiplex PCR, lists solely in-frame clones and lacks some. The data contain about 250,000 clones, approximately 90% of them singletons. Sequenced input: PBMCs or T cells enriched from blood (not recorded which). Receptors were obtained from a woman in her forties or fifties who had recovered from COVID-19.

V and J are TRBV7-9 and TRBJ1-3, with D perhaps TRBD1 (6 bases). The CDR3 covers 14 residues. Germline V gene sequence: CDR1 SEHNR, CDR2 FQNEAQ (reference sequence). Trimming took 1 base from V and 4 from J, leaving 8 bases between them. The CDR3 DNA reads as TGTGCCAGCAGCTTAGGGGGGCCCGGAAACACCATATATTTT. It specifies CASSLGGPGNTIYF.

The chain recombines TRBV27 with TRBJ2-1, with 9 nucleotides matching TRBD2. The CDR3 covers 18 residues. Germline V CDR1 and CDR2: MNHEY, SMNVEV (reference sequence). J gave up 4 bases and V 5 bases, and 15 bases lay outside the gene matches. CDR3: CASSTVAGETGQYNEQFF. CDR3 nucleotide sequence: TGTGCCAGCAGTACGGTAGCGGGAGAGACAGGGCAATACAATGAGCAGTTCTTC.

The chain uses TRBV5-5 and TRBJ1-6; TRBD1 is a possible D gene (6 bases). CDR3 size: 14 residues. Per germline, CDR1 SGHKS and CDR2 YYEKEE (reference sequence). Trimming pared 0 bases from V and 7 bases from J, leaving 8 bases between. The CDR3, as DNA: TGTGCCAGCAGCTTGGAGGGGGGGAATTCACCCCTCCACTTT. This sequence encodes CASSLEGGNSPLHF.

CDR3 region: CASRLGTTDTQYF. The CDR3 bases are TGTGCCAGCAGACTTGGGACTACAGATACGCAGTATTTT. The chain joins TRBV6-5 to TRBJ2-3; tentatively, D is TRBD2 (6 bases). Deletions cut 6 bases from V and 3 bases from J, with 10 bases between. From germline, CDR1 is MNHEY and CDR2 SVGAGI. The CDR3 loop spans 13 amino acids.

This CDR3 is CASRERGSQNYEQYF. The CDR3 nucleotides are TGTGCCAGCAGGGAAAGGGGCAGTCAGAACTACGAGCAGTACTTC. This rearrangement joins TRBV27 to TRBJ2-7; D perhaps matches TRBD1 (5 bases). Per the germline V gene, CDR1 is MNHEY and CDR2 is SMNVEV (reference sequence). The CDR3 length is 15 residues. Between the trimmed V and J ends, which lost 6 bases and 3 bases, there was a span of 18 bases.

This clone was counted a single time. The CDR3 sequence: CASSFLGTSGQTQYF. For the CDR3, the DNA is TGTGCCAGCAGTTTTCTGGGGACTAGCGGGCAGACCCAGTACTTC. The genes are TRBV6-2 or TRBV6-3 and TRBJ2-5; 12 bases align to TRBD2. The CDR3 is made up of 15 amino acids. J lost 6 bases, V lost 4 bases, and 6 bases had no gene match. Germline CDR1 MNHEY, CDR2 SVGEGT.

The chain combines TRBV25-1 with TRBJ1-6; the D is unclear. CDR3 length: 16 residues. Germline CDR1 reads MGHDK; CDR2 reads SYGVNS. Trimming took off 2 bases at V and 9 bases at J, with 17 bases between the two ends. The CDR3 coding sequence is TGTGCCAGCAGTGAACCGGCAGGCGGGGAAGGTTCACCCCTCCACTTT. Translating it yields CASSEPAGGEGSPLHF.

The V gene is TRBV9, the J gene TRBJ1-4; 8 bases are shared with TRBD1. V gave up 3 bases and J gave up 4 bases; unmatched junction bases: 5. CDR3 length: 15 amino acids. The germline V gene has CDR1 SGDLS and CDR2 YYNGEE. Here the CDR3 reads CASSGRTGINEKLFF. CDR3 DNA sequence: TGTGCCAGCAGCGGACGGACAGGGATTAATGAAAAACTGTTTTTT.

The rearrangement links TRBV11-2 to TRBJ2-7; TRBD2 matches 10 bases. V lost 5 bases, J lost 3 bases, and 10 bases stayed unmatched. The germline CDR1 and CDR2 sequences are SGHAT and FQNNGV. This CDR3 spans 16 amino acids. CDR3 sequence: CASSPLTSGTRYEQYF. The CDR3 DNA is TGTGCCAGCAGCCCACTAACTAGCGGGACCCGCTACGAGCAGTACTTC.

The chain joins TRBV7-2 to TRBJ2-1; 10 bases align to TRBD2. Trimming at V came to 0 bases and at J to 10 bases, leaving 6 bases not matched to a gene. This CDR3 has 15 residues. Germline CDR1 and CDR2: SGHTA and FQGNSA. In DNA, the CDR3 is TGTGCCAGCAGCTTAGCGCCCCTAGCGGGAGTAGAGCAGTTCTTC. This encodes CASSLAPLAGVEQFF.

The CDR3 DNA is TGTGCCAGCAGCTTCACTAGCGGGAGTAATGAGCAGTTCTTC. Residues: CASSFTSGSNEQFF. V gene TRBV11-1 combines with J gene TRBJ2-1, with TRBD2 identical over 11 bases. After removal of 3 bases from V and 7 bases from J, the junction contained 2 bases not matched to a gene. CDR3 length: 14 residues. Germline V gives CDR1 SGHAT, CDR2 FQDESV (reference sequence). Complete variable domain (other parts from reference TRBV11-1 and TRBJ2-1): EAEVAQSPRYKITEKSQAVAFWCDPISGHATLYWYRQILGQGPELLVQFQDESVVDDSQLPKDRFSAERLKGVDSTLKIQPAELGDSAMYLCASSFTSGSNEQFFGPGTRLTVL.

This clone has a handful of counts. This rearrangement joins TRBV18 to TRBJ2-7; D ambiguous. The CDR3 runs to 14 residues. Trimming stripped 5 bases from V and 0 bases from J, with 11 bases between. Germline V gives CDR1 KGHSH, CDR2 LQKENI. As DNA, the CDR3 is TGTGCCAGCTCAAAATCAACAGACTCCTACGAGCAGTACTTC. It yields the protein CASSKSTDSYEQYF.

The V gene is TRBV24-1, the J gene TRBJ1-5; weak D call: TRBD1 (6 bases). Germline CDR1 reads KGHDR; CDR2 reads SFDVKD. The V end lost 5 bases, the J end lost 7 bases, and 20 bases lay between the germline ends. The CDR3 runs to 16 residues. The chain's CDR3 is CATSGQGPASGQPQHF. The CDR3 region has the DNA TGTGCCACCAGTGGTCAGGGGCCGGCCTCAGGGCAGCCCCAGCATTTT.

This chain uses TRBV28 with TRBJ1-1; D gene unclear. The V gene's germline CDR1 is MDHEN and CDR2 SYDVKM. CDR3 size: 13 residues. V was clipped by 5 bases and J by 1 base, with 8 bases between them. CDR3: CASSPHKNTEAFF. The CDR3 region has the DNA TGTGCCAGCAGTCCGCACAAGAACACTGAAGCTTTCTTT.

This chain joins TRBV28 and TRBJ1-1; a possible D gene is TRBD1 (5 bases). V was cut by 5 bases and J by 3 bases, with 16 bases left in between. Germline CDR1 reads MDHEN; CDR2 reads SYDVKM. The CDR3 totals 15 residues. CDR3 nucleotides: TGTGCCAGCAGTACCGAGACAGCCCCGGACACTGAAGCTTTCTTT. It yields the protein CASSTETAPDTEAFF.

This chain links TRBV24-1 with TRBJ2-1, with a possible D match to TRBD2 (6 bases). Trimming shortened V by 0 bases and J by 7 bases, and 12 bases separated the two germline ends. This CDR3 spans 15 amino acids. The germline V gene encodes CDR1 KGHDR and CDR2 SFDVKD. The CDR3 region is CATSDLRGTLNEQFF. The CDR3 DNA sequence: TGTGCCACCAGTGATTTGCGCGGGACCTTAAATGAGCAGTTCTTC.

Turning to this clone: This specimen includes other DNA sequences encoding the same CDR3. V is TRBV5-4 and J is TRBJ1-2; D possibly corresponds to TRBD1 (6 bases). CDR3 length: 13 residues. Trimming left V 4 bases short and J 2 bases short, with 9 bases between. The V gene's germline CDR1 is SGHNT and CDR2 YYREEE (reference sequence). CDR3 amino acids: CASSLDRNYGYTF. CDR3 bases: TGTGCCAGCAGCCTGGACAGAAACTATGGCTACACCTTC.

The chain combines TRBV7-2 with TRBJ2-5, with D maybe TRBD1 (6 bases). Per the germline V gene, CDR1 is SGHTA and CDR2 is FQGNSA. Trimming took 5 bases from V and 1 from J, leaving 11 bases between them. This CDR3 has 14 amino acids. The CDR3 protein is CASSPGQSQETQYF. DNA of the CDR3: TGTGCCAGCAGCCCCGGACAGAGCCAAGAGACCCAGTACTTC.

The V call is TRBV9, the J call TRBJ1-2; D gene uncertain. Trimming left V 4 bases short and J 4 bases short, with 11 bases between. From germline, CDR1 is SGDLS and CDR2 YYNGEE. This CDR3 is built from 13 residues. Here the CDR3 reads CASSPGRGYGYTF. CDR3 nucleotides: TGTGCCAGCAGCCCCGGCAGAGGCTATGGCTACACCTTC.

V is TRBV29-1 and J is TRBJ2-7; 7 nucleotides align to TRBD2. The V and J ends lost 5 bases and 3 bases, in that order; junction bases with no gene match: 10. The CDR3 extends over 14 amino acids. CDR1 and CDR2 (germline): SQVTM, ANQGSEA. This chain's CDR3 is CSVIAWGGSYEQYF. As DNA, the CDR3 is TGCAGCGTTATTGCTTGGGGCGGGAGCTACGAGCAGTACTTC.

The chain recombines TRBV29-1 with TRBJ1-1; 8 bases agree with TRBD1. From germline, CDR1 is SQVTM and CDR2 ANQGSEA. Trimming removed 4 bases from V and 5 bases from J; junction bases left unmatched: 6. The CDR3 covers 13 residues. The CDR3 here is CSVVLTGGTEAFF. The DNA for the CDR3 is TGCAGCGTTGTTTTAACAGGGGGAACTGAAGCTTTCTTT.

The V gene is TRBV6-5, the J gene TRBJ2-5; TRBD1 is a possible D gene (5 bases). This CDR3 is 16 amino acids long. Trimming took 2 bases from V and 5 from J, leaving 18 bases between them. The germline V gene has CDR1 MNHEY and CDR2 SVGAGI. The CDR3 coding sequence is TGTGCCAGCAGTTACAGGGGATCGCTAGGATTGGAGACCCAGTACTTC. This translates into CASSYRGSLGLETQYF.

The chain uses TRBV19 and TRBJ2-1; 10 bases are shared with TRBD2. The J segment lost 7 bases and the V segment lost 3 bases, leaving 15 bases of the junction unmatched. Germline V gives CDR1 LNHDA, CDR2 SQIVND (reference sequence). The CDR3 contains 18 residues. The CDR3 DNA is TGTGCCAGTAGTATGGAGGGCTCTGGGCTAGCGGGAGCGAATGAGCAGTTCTTC. Translating gives CASSMEGSGLAGANEQFF.

This chain uses TRBV7-9 with TRBJ1-5; 8 bases map to TRBD1. J was trimmed by 1 base and V by 6 bases; bases with no gene match: 2. The CDR3 totals 14 residues. Germline CDR1 and CDR2: SEHNR and FQNEAQ (reference sequence). Here the CDR3 reads CASSRDRSNQPQHF. The CDR3 DNA reads TGTGCCAGCAGTCGGGACAGGAGCAATCAGCCCCAGCATTTT.

The count of this clone is one. This sequence joins TRBV7-2 and TRBJ1-4, with a weak D call TRBD1 (5 bases). The CDR3 contains 15 residues. The V end lost 5 bases, the J end lost 8 bases, and 18 bases lay between the germline ends. CDR1 SGHTA and CDR2 FQGNSA come from the germline V gene. In DNA, the CDR3 is TGTGCCAGCAGCCGCACACCTCTCGGGGGGGAAAAACTGTTTTTT. Residues: CASSRTPLGGEKLFF.